The 26 T cell receptor beta chains below come from one sample, sequenced in a study of T cells after yellow fever vaccination. TCRdb analysed the 5' RACE reads with MiXCR anew, one entry per CDR3 protein. The repertoire holds 300,000 or so distinct CDR3 sequences, 3% to 4.5% seen once, with approximately 24% in the top ten. This sample comprised PBMCs, obtained 5 days after the yellow fever booster vaccination. The receptors were sampled from a man between 18 and 35 years old who received the YFV17D yellow fever vaccine.

There are many counts of this clonotype. The chain is built from TRBV20-1 and TRBJ2-3; no firm D call. This CDR3 has 15 amino acids. Per germline, CDR1 DFQATT and CDR2 SNEGSKA (reference sequence). Trimming stripped 2 bases from V and 0 bases from J, with 12 bases between. DNA of the CDR3: TGCAGTGCTAGAAACCCTAGGGCGAGCACAGATACGCAGTATTTT. It specifies CSARNPRASTDTQYF.

This chain joins TRBV4-3 and TRBJ2-3; possibly TRBD2 for D (6 bases). CDR1 and CDR2 from the germline V gene are LGHNA and YSLEER. Trimming took off 0 bases at V and 2 bases at J, with 18 bases between the two ends. This CDR3 region has 18 residues. CDR3 DNA: TGCGCCAGCAGCCAAGAATTGGTTGGGAGGAAATCCACAGATACGCAGTATTTT. This sequence encodes CASSQELVGRKSTDTQYF.

This clonotype was detected ten times or more. The genes are TRBV7-2 and TRBJ1-1; 12 positions match TRBD1. The CDR3 has 16 residues. The V and J ends lost 4 bases and 5 bases, in that order; junction bases with no gene match: 8. Germline V gene lookup returns CDR1 SGHTA and CDR2 FQGNSA. CDR3: CASSSGQGAGGTEAFF. CDR3 bases: TGTGCCAGCAGCTCGGGACAGGGGGCTGGGGGGACTGAAGCTTTCTTT.

This clonotype was seen at least ten times. The chain is built from TRBV6-5 and TRBJ1-5, with no clear D. This CDR3 has 15 residues. Trimming left V 6 bases short and J 2 bases short, with 14 bases between. CDR1 and CDR2 (germline): MNHEY, SVGAGI. CDR3 coding DNA: TGTGCCAGCAGCCCCAATTGGGTGGGCAATCAGCCCCAGCATTTT. Its translation is CASSPNWVGNQPQHF.

This clonotype was observed many times. This chain links TRBV28 with TRBJ2-1, with a weak D call TRBD2 (6 bases). CDR1 is MDHEN and CDR2 is SYDVKM in the germline V gene. The CDR3 consists of 16 residues. V was pared by 4 bases and J by 2 bases, with 15 bases between. The CDR3 spells CASSSPGERAYNEQFF. CDR3 DNA: TGTGCCAGCAGTTCCCCCGGGGAGCGGGCCTACAATGAGCAGTTCTTC.

This clonotype turned up a few times. J is TRBJ2-7 and V is TRBV7-2, with 10 bases fitting TRBD2. The V and J ends lost 5 bases and 2 bases, in that order; junction bases with no gene match: 9. Germline CDR1 SGHTA, CDR2 FQGNSA. The CDR3 contains 16 residues. The CDR3 nucleotides read TGTGCCAGCAGCGCGATAGCGGGGGGTGGGACCTACGAGCAGTACTTC. It yields the protein CASSAIAGGGTYEQYF.

This sequence joins TRBV4-2 and TRBJ1-2; D is undetermined. CDR3 length: 15 residues. The germline V gene has CDR1 LGHNA and CDR2 YNFKEQ. V was clipped by 1 base and J by 0 bases, with 9 bases between them. CDR3 nucleotides: TGTGCCAGCAGCCAAGTGGACGGAACTAACTATGGCTACACCTTC. Translating gives CASSQVDGTNYGYTF.

V usage is TRBV11-2 and J usage is TRBJ1-6; D unresolved. Germline V gene data show CDR1 as SGHAT and CDR2 as FQNNGV. V was shortened by 0 bases and J by 12 bases, with 9 bases between the two germline ends. The CDR3 length is 13 residues. The CDR3: CASSLEGWGPLHF. The CDR3 DNA sequence: TGTGCCAGCAGCTTAGAAGGCTGGGGACCCCTCCACTTT.

This clonotype was found a few times. The chain couples TRBV7-8 to TRBJ2-7, with D possibly matching TRBD2 (5 bases). Looked up from germline, CDR1 is SGHVS and CDR2 is FQNEAQ. Trimming stripped 1 base from V and 3 bases from J, with 10 bases between. This CDR3 contains 14 residues. The CDR3 loop reads CASSLGPSYYEQYV. The DNA of the CDR3 is TGTGCCAGCAGCTTAGGTCCTAGCTACTACGAGCAGTACGTC.

The chain combines TRBV6-6 with TRBJ1-2; no definite D call. V shed 6 bases and J shed 8 bases, with 22 bases lying between them. CDR3 length equals 15 residues. The germline CDR1 and CDR2 sequences are MNHNY and SVGAGI (reference sequence). CDR3 sequence (DNA): TGTGCCAGCAGAATACGGCGGACGGTCCTCGGGGGCTACACCTTC. Protein: CASRIRRTVLGGYTF.

The chain links TRBV18 to TRBJ2-7, with no clear D. Germline CDR1 is KGHSH and CDR2 is LQKENI. The germline V and J ends were trimmed by 0 bases and 0 bases, with 9 bases remaining between them. This CDR3 is built from 15 residues. The DNA for the CDR3 is TGTGCCAGCTCACCACCTGGGCGTAGCTCCTACGAGCAGTACTTC. The encoded protein is CASSPPGRSSYEQYF. The entire variable domain, with the rest obtained from reference TRBV18 and TRBJ2-7, is as follows: NAGVMQNPRHLVRRRGQEARLRCSPMKGHSHVYWYRQLPEEGLKFMVYLQKENIIDESGMPKERFSAEFPKEGPSILRIQQVVRGDSAAYFCASSPPGRSSYEQYFGPGTRLTVT.

This clonotype was recorded at least ten times. The chain carries TRBV9 and TRBJ1-2, with TRBD1 matching over 9 bases. Germline V gives CDR1 SGDLS, CDR2 YYNGEE. The CDR3 length is 14 residues. V was clipped by 4 bases and J by 6 bases; unmatched bases: 7. CDR3 DNA: TGTGCCAGCAGCCTGGGACAGGGCGGGGATGGCTACACCTTC. Translating gives CASSLGQGGDGYTF.

The CDR3 sequence: CASSPRGRGSYTF. CDR3 nucleotides: TGCGCCAGCAGCCCCCGGGGCAGGGGAAGCTACACCTTC. The chain links TRBV5-1 to TRBJ1-2; weak D call: TRBD1 (6 bases). This CDR3 spans 13 amino acids. Germline V gene lookup returns CDR1 SGHRS and CDR2 YFSETQ. Trimming took off 4 bases at V and 9 bases at J, with 16 bases between the two ends.

This clonotype was recorded a few times. The chain has TRBV12-3 or TRBV12-4 and TRBJ1-5; D is undetermined. V shed 7 bases and J shed 6 bases, with 4 bases lying between them. This CDR3 spans 10 amino acids. The CDR3 coding sequence is TGTGCCAGCACGCCTCAGCCCCAGCATTTT. Its translation: CASTPQPQHF.

This chain connects TRBV28 to TRBJ1-5; 7 nucleotides match TRBD1. The J segment lost 1 base and the V segment lost 7 bases, leaving 16 bases of the junction unmatched. Per germline, CDR1 MDHEN and CDR2 SYDVKM. The CDR3 has 18 residues. The CDR3 coding sequence is TGTGCCAGCACCCTTACCTCGGGACAGCCTCACAGCAATCAGCCCCAGCATTTT. It is translated as CASTLTSGQPHSNQPQHF. The full variable domain, its missing parts supplied by reference TRBV28 and TRBJ1-5, is DVKVTQSSRYLVKRTGEKVFLECVQDMDHENMFWYRQDPGLGLRLIYFSYDVKMKEKGDIPEGYSVSREKKERFSLILESASTNQTSMYLCASTLTSGQPHSNQPQHFGDGTRLSIL.

This clonotype was observed a few times. The chain combines TRBV7-8 with TRBJ2-1, with 7 bases fitting TRBD1. The J segment lost 4 bases and the V segment lost 6 bases, leaving 12 bases of the junction unmatched. Germline loops: CDR1 SGHVS, CDR2 FQNEAQ. The CDR3 has 16 amino acids. The CDR3 DNA is TGTGCCAGCAGTCCCAAGAGGGGGCCTGGATACAATGAGCAGTTCTTC. This translates into CASSPKRGPGYNEQFF.

The chain is built from TRBV27 and TRBJ2-7, with D perhaps assigned TRBD1 or TRBD2 (6 bases each). Germline loops: CDR1 MNHEY, CDR2 SMNVEV (reference sequence). The CDR3 is 16 amino acids. V lost 1 base, J lost 0 bases, and 13 bases lay in between. This CDR3 is CASSLLGGTFSYEQYF. CDR3 in DNA: TGTGCCAGCAGTTTATTAGGGGGGACATTCTCCTACGAGCAGTACTTC.

This clonotype was observed a few times. The rearrangement uses TRBV7-2 and TRBJ1-1, with TRBD1 matching 10 bases. Trimming removed 1 base from V and 10 bases from J; junction bases left unmatched: 9. The CDR3 is 15 amino acids. CDR1 is SGHTA and CDR2 is FQGNSA in the germline V gene. CDR3 residues: CASSLDLGQGGIAFF. In DNA form, the CDR3 reads TGTGCCAGCAGCTTAGACTTAGGACAGGGGGGTATAGCTTTCTTT.

This clonotype was observed a few times. The genes are TRBV3-1 and TRBJ2-7; 7 bases fit TRBD1. Germline V gives CDR1 LGHDT, CDR2 YNNKEL (reference sequence). This CDR3 has 16 residues. V shed 4 bases, J shed 0 bases, and the junction held 9 bases outside the gene matches. CDR3 DNA: TGTGCCAGCAGCCCAAGGGGACAGCACCGCTCCTACGAGCAGTACTTC. Its translation is CASSPRGQHRSYEQYF.

This clonotype was counted only a few times. The chain uses TRBV29-1 and TRBJ1-1; unclear D gene. Per germline, CDR1 SQVTM and CDR2 ANQGSEA. Trimming shortened V by 2 bases and J by 2 bases, and 9 bases separated the two germline ends. There are 13 residues in the CDR3. The CDR3 nucleotides read TGCAGCGTTGAACGCCACCTTAACACTGAAGCTTTCTTT. Residues: CSVERHLNTEAFF.

This rearrangement joins TRBV29-1 to TRBJ2-1; 9 bases agree with TRBD2. The length of the CDR3 is 15 residues. Germline lookup yields CDR1 SQVTM and CDR2 ANQGSEA. Trimming at V came to 3 bases and at J to 4 bases, leaving 7 bases not matched to a gene. The CDR3 loop reads CSVEPAGGDYNEQFF. The CDR3 DNA is TGCAGCGTTGAGCCAGCGGGGGGCGATTACAATGAGCAGTTCTTC.

This clonotype showed up just a few times. V is TRBV7-2 and J is TRBJ1-2, with unresolved D. The CDR3 contains 15 residues. Looked up from germline, CDR1 is SGHTA and CDR2 is FQGNSA. V was clipped by 5 bases and J by 4 bases, with 17 bases between them. CDR3 in DNA: TGTGCCAGCAGCCCCGGGCAGGTTTATGGCTATGGCTACACCTTC. Its protein is CASSPGQVYGYGYTF.

This chain connects TRBV21-1 to TRBJ2-5; the tabulated D call, TRBD2, remains unverified against the DNA. TRBV21-1 is labeled a pseudogene. This CDR3 region has 16 residues. The CDR3 is CASSKLRGGAPETQYF. The CDR3 nucleotides are TGTGCCAGCAGCAAACTGCGCGGGGGGGCCCCAGAGACCCAGTACTTC.

V is TRBV7-6 and J is TRBJ1-1; 8 bases are shared with TRBD1. Germline CDR1 reads SGHVS; CDR2 reads FNYEAQ. This CDR3 is 13 amino acids long. The ends lost 4 bases at V and 7 bases at J; junction bases unmatched: 5. In DNA, the CDR3 is TGTGCCAGCAGCTCTTACAGGGGGATTGAAGCTTTCTTT. Its protein product is CASSSYRGIEAFF.

This clonotype was seen a few times. The V call is TRBV7-2, the J call TRBJ2-5, with D possibly being TRBD2 (6 bases). V lost 5 bases and J 5 bases, leaving 18 bases between the germline ends. Germline assignment: CDR1 SGHTA and CDR2 FQGNSA. The CDR3 spans 15 residues. CDR3 loop: CASSNNRARGETQYF. In DNA, the CDR3 is TGTGCCAGCAGCAACAACCGGGCCCGGGGGGAGACCCAGTACTTC.

This clonotype was recorded a few times. The CDR3 bases are TGTGCCAGCAGCTCGGGACAGGGAGTCTGTATTAATAATGAAAAACTGTTTTTT. Translated, it gives CASSSGQGVCINNEKLFF. The V gene is TRBV7-3, the J gene TRBJ1-4, with 9 nucleotides matching TRBD1. The CDR3 is made up of 18 amino acids. J lost 4 bases, V lost 4 bases, and 13 bases had no gene match. Germline V CDR1 and CDR2: SGHTA, FQGTGA.